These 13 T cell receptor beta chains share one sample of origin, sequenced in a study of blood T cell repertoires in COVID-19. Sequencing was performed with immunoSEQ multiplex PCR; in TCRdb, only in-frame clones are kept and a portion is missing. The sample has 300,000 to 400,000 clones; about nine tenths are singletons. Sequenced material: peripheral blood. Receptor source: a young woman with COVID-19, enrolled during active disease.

As DNA, the CDR3 is TGTGCCAGTACCCCGGTTGGGGCTAACAATCAGCCCCAGCATTTT. It codes for CASTPVGANNQPQHF. The chain has TRBV19 and TRBJ1-5; D might be TRBD1 (5 bases). The CDR3 length is 15 residues. The V and J ends lost 7 bases and 3 bases respectively, with 16 bases between them. The germline CDR1 and CDR2 sequences are LNHDA and SQIVND (reference sequence).

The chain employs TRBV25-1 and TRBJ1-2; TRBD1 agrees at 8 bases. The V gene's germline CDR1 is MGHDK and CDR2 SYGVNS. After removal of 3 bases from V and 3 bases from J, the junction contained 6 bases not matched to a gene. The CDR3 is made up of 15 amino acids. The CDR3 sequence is CASSELGTGYYGYTF. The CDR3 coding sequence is TGTGCCAGCAGTGAGTTAGGGACAGGTTACTATGGCTACACCTTC.

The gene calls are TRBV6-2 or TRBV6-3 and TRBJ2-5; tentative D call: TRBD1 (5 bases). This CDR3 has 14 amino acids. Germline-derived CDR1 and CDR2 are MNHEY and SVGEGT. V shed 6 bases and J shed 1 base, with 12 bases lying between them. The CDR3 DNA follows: TGTGCCAGCAGCCAACCAGGGCTCCAAGAGACCCAGTACTTC. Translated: CASSQPGLQETQYF.

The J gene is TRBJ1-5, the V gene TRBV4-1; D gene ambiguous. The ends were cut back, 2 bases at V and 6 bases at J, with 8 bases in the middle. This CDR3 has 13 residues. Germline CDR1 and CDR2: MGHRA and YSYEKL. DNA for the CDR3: TGCGCCAGCAGCCAACCCGGAGGTCAGCCCCAGCATTTT. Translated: CASSQPGGQPQHF.

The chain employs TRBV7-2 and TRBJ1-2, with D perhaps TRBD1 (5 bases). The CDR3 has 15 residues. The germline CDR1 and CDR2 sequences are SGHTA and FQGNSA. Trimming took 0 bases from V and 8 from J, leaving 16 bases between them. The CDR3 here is CASSLASQASMGYTF. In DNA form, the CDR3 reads TGTGCCAGCAGCTTAGCTTCACAGGCCTCTATGGGCTACACCTTC.

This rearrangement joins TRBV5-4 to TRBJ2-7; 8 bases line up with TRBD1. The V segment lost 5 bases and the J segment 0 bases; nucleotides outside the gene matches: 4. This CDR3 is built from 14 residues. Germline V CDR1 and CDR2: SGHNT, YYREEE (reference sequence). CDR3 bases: TGTGCCAGCAGTCATGACAGGGGCTCCTACGAGCAGTACTTC. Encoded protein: CASSHDRGSYEQYF.

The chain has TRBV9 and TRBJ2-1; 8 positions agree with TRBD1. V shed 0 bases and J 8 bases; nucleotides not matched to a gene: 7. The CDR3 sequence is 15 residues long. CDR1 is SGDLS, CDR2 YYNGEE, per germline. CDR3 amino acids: CASSVAGQGFYEQFF. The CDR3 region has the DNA TGTGCCAGCAGCGTAGCCGGACAGGGTTTCTATGAGCAGTTCTTC.

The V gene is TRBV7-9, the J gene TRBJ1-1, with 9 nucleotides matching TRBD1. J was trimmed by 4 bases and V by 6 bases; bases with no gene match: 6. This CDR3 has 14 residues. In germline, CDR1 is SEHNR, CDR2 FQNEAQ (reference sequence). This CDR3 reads CASRMGQGGTEAFF. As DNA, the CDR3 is TGTGCCAGCAGGATGGGACAGGGAGGCACTGAAGCTTTCTTT.

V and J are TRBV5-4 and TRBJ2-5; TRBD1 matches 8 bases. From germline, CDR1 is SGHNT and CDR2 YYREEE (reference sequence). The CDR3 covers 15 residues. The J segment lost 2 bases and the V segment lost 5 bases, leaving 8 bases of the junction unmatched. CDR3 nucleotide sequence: TGTGCCAGCAGGGGGACAGGTCAGAATCAAGAGACCCAGTACTTC. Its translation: CASRGTGQNQETQYF.

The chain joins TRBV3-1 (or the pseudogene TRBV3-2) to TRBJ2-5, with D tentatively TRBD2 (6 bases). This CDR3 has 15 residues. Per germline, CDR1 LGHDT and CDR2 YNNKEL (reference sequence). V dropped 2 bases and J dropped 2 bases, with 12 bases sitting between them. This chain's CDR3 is CASSQYGGPQETQYF. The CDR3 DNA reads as TGTGCCAGCAGCCAATACGGGGGTCCTCAAGAGACCCAGTACTTC.

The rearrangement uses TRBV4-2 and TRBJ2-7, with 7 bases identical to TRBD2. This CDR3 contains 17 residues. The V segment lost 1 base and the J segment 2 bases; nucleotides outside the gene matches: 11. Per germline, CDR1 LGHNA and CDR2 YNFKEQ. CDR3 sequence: CASSQVASSGVPYEQYF. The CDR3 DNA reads TGTGCCAGCAGCCAAGTTGCTTCGAGCGGGGTCCCCTACGAGCAGTACTTC.

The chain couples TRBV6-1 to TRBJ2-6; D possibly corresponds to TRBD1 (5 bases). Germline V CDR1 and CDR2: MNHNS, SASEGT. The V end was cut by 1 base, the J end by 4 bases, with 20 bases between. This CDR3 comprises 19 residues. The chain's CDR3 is CASSEVRSGLTLGANVLTF. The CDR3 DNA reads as TGTGCCAGCAGTGAAGTTAGGTCAGGGCTAACTCTGGGGGCCAACGTCCTGACTTTC.

In DNA form, the CDR3 reads TGTGCCACCAGCAGAGGCGGAGGCACCGGGGAGCTGTTTTTT. Translation gives CATSRGGGTGELFF. The chain couples TRBV15 to TRBJ2-2; possible D gene TRBD2, 5 bases. This CDR3 region has 14 residues. Trimming shortened V by 1 base and J by 4 bases, and 7 bases separated the two germline ends. Germline V gives CDR1 LNHNV, CDR2 YYDKDF (reference sequence). The full variable domain, with the rest looked up from reference TRBV15 and TRBJ2-2, is DAMVIQNPRYQVTQFGKPVTLSCSQTLNHNVMYWYQQKSSQAPKLLFHYYDKDFNNEADTPDNFQSRRPNTSFCFLDIRSPGLGDTAMYLCATSRGGGTGELFFGEGSRLTVL.